A selection of T cell receptor beta chains follows, all from one sample in a study of shared clonotypes between healthy human individuals. The protocol was immunoSEQ multiplex PCR, while the TCRdb copy is restricted to in-frame clones and leaves out a portion. The data show some 1,900,000 clones, about 95% seen once. The material sequenced was naive CD8+ T cells sorted from blood. These receptors were obtained from a man younger than 35 in good health. Both conserved end residues are part of each CDR3. A D gene is named only where the DNA matches it firmly. A row's size may be missing; if present it is once, few, many or a size class.

TRBJ2-1	TRBV11-2	NA	TRBD1	CASSPWGTGVDEQFF	TGTGCCAGCAGCCCCTGGGGGACAGGGGTGGATGAGCAGTTCTTC
TRBJ2-1	TRBV28	NA	TRBD2	CASSSLAGGLDEQFF	TGTGCCAGCAGTTCTCTAGCGGGGGGGCTCGATGAGCAGTTCTTC
TRBJ1-2	TRBV30	NA	NA	CAWSSGVEGYTF	TGTGCCTGGAGTTCGGGGGTAGAAGGCTACACCTTC
TRBJ2-5	TRBV5-6	NA	TRBD2	CASSLGGGAPQETQYF	TGTGCCAGCAGCTTGGGCGGGGGGGCGCCACAAGAGACCCAGTACTTC
TRBJ1-2	TRBV5-4	NA	NA	CASSLGTGLFFYGYTF	TGTGCCAGCAGCTTGGGGACCGGCCTTTTTTTTTATGGCTACACCTTC
TRBJ1-4	TRBV4-1	NA	NA	CASSQGTGGFNEKLFF	TGCGCCAGCAGCCAAGGAACCGGGGGCTTTAATGAAAAACTGTTTTTT
TRBJ2-3	TRBV4-3	NA	TRBD2	CASSFRGGTDTQYF	TGCGCCAGCAGCTTTCGCGGGGGGACAGATACGCAGTATTTT
TRBJ2-7	TRBV11-3	NA	TRBD1	CASSPLSETGVHEQYF	TGTGCCAGCAGCCCCCTTTCTGAGACAGGGGTCCACGAGCAGTACTTC
TRBJ2-7	TRBV27	NA	NA	CASSAQDSYEQYF	TGTGCCAGCAGTGCCCAGGACTCCTACGAGCAGTACTTC
TRBJ2-1	TRBV30	NA	TRBD2	CAWTLAGGYNEQFF	TGTGCCTGGACCCTAGCGGGAGGCTACAATGAGCAGTTCTTC
TRBJ2-2	TRBV5-4	once	TRBD2	CASSFRAGGQTGELFF	TGTGCCAGCAGCTTCCGGGCGGGAGGGCAAACCGGGGAGCTGTTTTTT
TRBJ1-1	TRBV5-1	NA	NA	CASSLKSPIMNTEAFF	TGCGCCAGCAGCTTGAAAAGTCCAATAATGAACACTGAAGCTTTCTTT
TRBJ2-1	TRBV7-9	NA	NA	CASSLGENEQFF	TGTGCCAGCAGTCTTGGGGAGAATGAGCAGTTCTTC
TRBJ2-3	TRBV27	NA	TRBD2	CASSPGLAGGDTQYF	TGTGCCAGCAGTCCGGGACTAGCGGGAGGAGATACGCAGTATTTT
TRBJ2-7	TRBV28	NA	TRBD2	CASALGTSGGPGYEQYF	TGTGCCAGCGCGTTGGGGACTAGCGGGGGGCCCGGCTACGAGCAGTACTTC
TRBJ2-1	TRBV28	NA	TRBD2	CASSLLLAGGDEQFF	TGTGCCAGCAGTTTACTACTAGCGGGGGGAGACGAGCAGTTCTTC
TRBJ2-7	TRBV2	NA	TRBD1	CASRPTGNYEQYF	TGTGCCAGCAGACCGACAGGGAATTACGAGCAGTACTTC
TRBJ2-1	TRBV5-4	NA	NA	CATREWSYNEQFF	TGTGCCACCCGGGAGTGGTCCTACAATGAGCAGTTCTTC
TRBJ2-7	TRBV4-2	NA	TRBD2	CASSQDILAGLTYEQYF	TGTGCCAGCAGCCAAGACATCCTAGCGGGGCTGACCTACGAGCAGTACTTC
TRBJ1-1	TRBV28	NA	NA	CASSLAAELLSSAFF	TGTGCCAGCAGTTTAGCCGCTGAGTTGTTATCGTCGGCTTTCTTT
TRBJ2-7	TRBV5-4	NA	TRBD1	CASSDGQGSYEQYF	TGTGCCAGCAGCGACGGACAGGGCTCCTACGAGCAGTACTTC
TRBJ1-1	TRBV9	NA	NA	CASSVGVGEGNTEAFF	TGTGCCAGCAGCGTAGGAGTAGGGGAAGGGAACACTGAAGCTTTCTTT
TRBJ2-7	TRBV5-1	NA	NA	CASSLSGTSFYEQYF	TGCGCCAGCAGCTTGAGTGGGACCTCTTTCTACGAGCAGTACTTC
TRBJ1-5	TRBV28	NA	NA	CASSLLGTQPQHF	TGTGCCAGCAGTTTGCTCGGGACACAGCCCCAGCATTTT
TRBJ1-1	TRBV6-6	NA	NA	CASSLEGTEAFF	TGTGCCAGCAGCCTCGAGGGCACTGAAGCTTTCTTT
TRBJ1-2	TRBV20-1	NA	NA	CSALGRGYTF	TGCAGTGCCCTTGGGCGGGGCTACACCTTC
TRBJ1-2	TRBV7-9	NA	NA	CASSYLGDGYTF	TGTGCCAGCAGCTACCTAGGGGACGGCTACACCTTC
TRBJ2-7	TRBV4-1	NA	NA	CASSSRGFGSYEQYF	TGCGCCAGCAGCTCCCGGGGTTTCGGCTCCTACGAGCAGTACTTC
TRBJ2-1	TRBV10-2	NA	NA	CASRADSSSYNEQFF	TGCGCCAGCAGAGCTGACTCTAGCTCCTACAATGAGCAGTTCTTC
TRBJ2-5	TRBV6-1	NA	NA	CASSTGTWSQETQYF	TGTGCCAGCAGTACAGGGACGTGGTCCCAAGAGACCCAGTACTTC
TRBJ1-1	TRBV5-8	NA	NA	CASSLGTLDSGTEAFF	TGTGCCAGCAGCTTGGGGACACTCGACAGCGGCACTGAAGCTTTCTTT
TRBJ2-7	TRBV13	NA	TRBD1	CASSDRVQNHEQYF	TGTGCCAGCAGCGACAGGGTTCAAAACCACGAGCAGTACTTC
TRBJ2-1	TRBV5-4	NA	NA	CASSLEAFYNEQFF	TGTGCCAGCAGCTTGGAAGCGTTCTACAATGAGCAGTTCTTC
TRBJ2-3	TRBV10-3	NA	TRBD2	CAISEVAGEVDTQYF	TGTGCCATCAGTGAGGTAGCGGGAGAGGTAGATACGCAGTATTTT
TRBJ2-7	TRBV6-1	NA	NA	CASSEGGRGFPYEQYF	TGTGCCAGCAGTGAGGGGGGCCGCGGGTTTCCCTACGAGCAGTACTTC
TRBJ2-7	TRBV11-2	NA	NA	CASSFPETDTYEQYF	TGTGCCAGCAGCTTCCCCGAGACGGACACCTACGAGCAGTACTTC
TRBJ2-5	TRBV9	NA	TRBD2	CASSDTSGQETQYF	TGTGCCAGCAGCGACACTAGCGGACAAGAGACCCAGTACTTC
TRBJ1-6	TRBV9	NA	NA	CASSINAGDSPLHF	TGTGCCAGCAGCATTAACGCCGGGGACTCACCCCTCCACTTT
TRBJ1-6	TRBV28	NA	TRBD1	CASSLQGVGNSPLHF	TGTGCCAGCAGTTTACAGGGGGTGGGTAATTCACCCCTCCACTTT
TRBJ1-5	TRBV5-6	once	NA	CASSPWGYNQPQHF	TGTGCCAGCAGTCCATGGGGGTACAATCAGCCCCAGCATTTT
TRBJ2-5	TRBV6-5	NA	NA	CAGSQGQEETQYF	TGTGCCGGCAGCCAAGGACAAGAAGAGACCCAGTACTTC
TRBJ1-2	TRBV2	once	NA	CASSGDTLLANYGYTF	TGTGCCAGCAGTGGGGACACGCTCCTAGCTAACTATGGCTACACCTTC
TRBJ1-1	TRBV5-4	NA	TRBD1	CASSSGTGITEAFF	TGTGCCAGCAGCTCCGGGACAGGGATCACTGAAGCTTTCTTT
TRBJ1-1	TRBV6-1	once	NA	CASSEWFREPNTEAFF	TGTGCCAGCAGTGAATGGTTTAGGGAACCGAACACTGAAGCTTTCTTT
TRBJ2-1	TRBV19	once	TRBD2	CASSIGRKGLAGYNEQFF	TGTGCCAGTAGTATAGGGCGGAAAGGACTAGCGGGGTACAATGAGCAGTTCTTC
TRBJ2-7	TRBV5-1	NA	TRBD2	CASSPTSGGTFYEQYF	TGCGCCAGCAGCCCAACTAGCGGGGGGACCTTCTACGAGCAGTACTTC
TRBJ1-1	TRBV6-1	once	NA	CASSEIQGPNTEAFF	TGTGCCAGCAGTGAAATACAGGGCCCGAACACTGAAGCTTTCTTT
TRBJ2-7	TRBV27	NA	NA	CASSPYRAGGEQYF	TGTGCCAGCAGTCCATACAGGGCCGGTGGGGAGCAGTACTTC
TRBJ2-2	TRBV10-1	few	NA	CASSAANTGELFF	TGCGCCAGCAGTGCGGCGAACACCGGGGAGCTGTTTTTT
TRBJ2-3	TRBV29-1	once	NA	CSVGAGWADTQYF	TGCAGCGTTGGGGCGGGGTGGGCAGATACGCAGTATTTT
TRBJ1-2	TRBV9	NA	NA	CASSPSSSHGYTF	TGTGCCAGCAGCCCCTCATCGTCCCATGGCTACACCTTC
TRBJ2-7	TRBV7-3	NA	NA	CASSLFPGIQQSYEQYF	TGTGCCAGCAGCTTATTTCCGGGGATACAACAGTCCTACGAGCAGTACTTC
TRBJ2-5	TRBV27	NA	NA	CASTYQETQYF	TGTGCCAGCACTTACCAAGAGACCCAGTACTTC
TRBJ2-3	TRBV19	NA	NA	CASSMESAGDTQYF	TGTGCCAGTAGTATGGAGTCAGCGGGAGATACGCAGTATTTT
TRBJ2-5	TRBV6-5	NA	NA	CASSYRGTDQETQYF	TGTGCCAGCAGTTACAGGGGAACGGACCAAGAGACCCAGTACTTC